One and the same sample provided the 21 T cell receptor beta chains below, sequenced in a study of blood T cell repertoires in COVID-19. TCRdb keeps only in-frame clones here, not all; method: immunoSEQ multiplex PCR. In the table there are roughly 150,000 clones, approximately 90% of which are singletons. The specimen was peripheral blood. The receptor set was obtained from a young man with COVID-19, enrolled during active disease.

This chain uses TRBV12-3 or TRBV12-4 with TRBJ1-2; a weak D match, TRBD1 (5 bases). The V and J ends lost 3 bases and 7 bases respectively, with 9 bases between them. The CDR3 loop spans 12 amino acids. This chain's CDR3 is CASSFSGIGYTF. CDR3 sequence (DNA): TGTGCCAGCAGTTTTTCAGGGATTGGCTACACCTTC.

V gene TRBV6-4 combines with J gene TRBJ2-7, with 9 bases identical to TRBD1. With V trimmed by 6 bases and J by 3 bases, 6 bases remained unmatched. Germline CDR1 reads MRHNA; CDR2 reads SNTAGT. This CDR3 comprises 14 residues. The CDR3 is CASRGPGQGYEQYF. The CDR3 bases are TGTGCCAGCAGGGGACCGGGACAGGGCTACGAGCAGTACTTC.

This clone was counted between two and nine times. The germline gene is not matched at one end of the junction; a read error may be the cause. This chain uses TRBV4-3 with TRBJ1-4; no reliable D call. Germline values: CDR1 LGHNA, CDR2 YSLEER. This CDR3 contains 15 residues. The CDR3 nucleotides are TGCGCCAGCAGCCAAGATGTGGGAGACGGTGAAAAACTGCTTTTT. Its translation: CASSQDVGDGEKLLF.

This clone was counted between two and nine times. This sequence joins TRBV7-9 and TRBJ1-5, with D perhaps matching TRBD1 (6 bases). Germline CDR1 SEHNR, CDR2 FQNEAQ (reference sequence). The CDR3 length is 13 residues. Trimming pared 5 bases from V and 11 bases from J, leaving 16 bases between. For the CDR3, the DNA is TGTGCCAGCAGCCCACTGCCGGACAGCTCCCAGCATTTT. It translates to CASSPLPDSSQHF.

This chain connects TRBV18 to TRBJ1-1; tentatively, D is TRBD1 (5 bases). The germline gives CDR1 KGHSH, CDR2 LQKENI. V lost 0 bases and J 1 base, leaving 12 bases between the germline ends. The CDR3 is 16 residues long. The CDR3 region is CASSPPHLGENTEAFF. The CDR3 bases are TGTGCCAGCTCACCACCGCATTTAGGGGAGAACACTGAAGCTTTCTTT. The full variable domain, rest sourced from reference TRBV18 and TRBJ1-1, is NAGVMQNPRHLVRRRGQEARLRCSPMKGHSHVYWYRQLPEEGLKFMVYLQKENIIDESGMPKERFSAEFPKEGPSILRIQQVVRGDSAAYFCASSPPHLGENTEAFFGQGTRLTVV.

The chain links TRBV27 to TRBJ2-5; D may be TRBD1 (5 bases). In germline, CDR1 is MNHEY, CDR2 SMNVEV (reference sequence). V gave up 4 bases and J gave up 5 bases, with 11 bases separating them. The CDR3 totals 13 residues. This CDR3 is CASSSWPGETQYF. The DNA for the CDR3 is TGTGCCAGCAGTTCCTGGCCAGGGGAGACCCAGTACTTC.

Written as DNA, the CDR3 is TGTGCCAGCAGCGTCTACAGGGGGCGCCTGAGGGACACTGAAGCTTTCTTT. Amino acids: CASSVYRGRLRDTEAFF. The gene calls are TRBV27 and TRBJ1-1; TRBD1 matches 9 bases. The V gene end was trimmed by 6 bases and the J gene end by 3 bases; junction bases not matched to a gene: 14. The CDR3 consists of 17 residues. Germline V gives CDR1 MNHEY, CDR2 SMNVEV (reference sequence).

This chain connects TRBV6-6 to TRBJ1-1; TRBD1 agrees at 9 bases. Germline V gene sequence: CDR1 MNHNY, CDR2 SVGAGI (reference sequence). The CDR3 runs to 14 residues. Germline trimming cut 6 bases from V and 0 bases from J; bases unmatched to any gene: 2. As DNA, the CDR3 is TGTGCCAGCAGAGGACAGGGGATGAACACTGAAGCTTTCTTT. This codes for CASRGQGMNTEAFF.

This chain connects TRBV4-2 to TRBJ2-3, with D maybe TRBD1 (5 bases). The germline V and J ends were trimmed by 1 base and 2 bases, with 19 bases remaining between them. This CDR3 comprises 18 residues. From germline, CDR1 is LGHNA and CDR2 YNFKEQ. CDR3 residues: CASSQGSPGHRITDTQYF. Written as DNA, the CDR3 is TGTGCCAGCAGCCAAGGCAGTCCAGGACACCGAATCACAGATACGCAGTATTTT.

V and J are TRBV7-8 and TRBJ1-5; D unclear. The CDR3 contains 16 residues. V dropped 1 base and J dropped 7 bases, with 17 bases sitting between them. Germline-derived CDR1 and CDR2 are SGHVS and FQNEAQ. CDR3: CASSLVQAEGGQPQHF. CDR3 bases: TGTGCCAGCAGCTTAGTCCAGGCGGAGGGTGGGCAGCCCCAGCATTTT.

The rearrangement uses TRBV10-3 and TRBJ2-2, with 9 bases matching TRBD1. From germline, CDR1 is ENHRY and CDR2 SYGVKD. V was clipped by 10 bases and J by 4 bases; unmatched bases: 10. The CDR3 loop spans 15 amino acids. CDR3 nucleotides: TGTGCCACCCAGCCGGGACAGGGTGTCACCGGGGAGCTGTTTTTT. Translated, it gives CATQPGQGVTGELFF.

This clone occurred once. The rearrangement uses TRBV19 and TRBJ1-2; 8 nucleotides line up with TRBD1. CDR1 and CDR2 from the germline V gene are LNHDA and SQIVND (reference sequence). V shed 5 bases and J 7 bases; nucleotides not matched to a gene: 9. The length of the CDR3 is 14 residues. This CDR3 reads CASSLRDRYGGYTF. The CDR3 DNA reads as TGTGCCAGTAGTCTCCGGGACAGGTACGGTGGCTACACCTTC.

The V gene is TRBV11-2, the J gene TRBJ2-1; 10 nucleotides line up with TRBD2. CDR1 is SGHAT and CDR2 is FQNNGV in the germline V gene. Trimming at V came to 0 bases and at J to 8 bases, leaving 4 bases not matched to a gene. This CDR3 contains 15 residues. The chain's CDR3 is CASSLESSGSYEQFF. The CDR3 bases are TGTGCCAGCAGCTTAGAGTCTAGCGGGAGCTATGAGCAGTTCTTC.

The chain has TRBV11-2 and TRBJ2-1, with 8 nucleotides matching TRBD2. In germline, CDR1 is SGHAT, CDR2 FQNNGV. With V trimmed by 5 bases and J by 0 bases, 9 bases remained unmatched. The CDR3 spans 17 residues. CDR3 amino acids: CASSLLSGKSSYNEQFF. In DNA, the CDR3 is TGTGCCAGCAGCCTCCTTAGCGGGAAGAGCTCCTACAATGAGCAGTTCTTC.

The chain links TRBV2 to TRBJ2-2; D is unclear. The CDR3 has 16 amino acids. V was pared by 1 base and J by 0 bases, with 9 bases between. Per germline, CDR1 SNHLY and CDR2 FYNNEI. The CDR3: CASSEVASANTGELFF. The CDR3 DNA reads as TGTGCCAGCAGTGAAGTAGCCTCCGCGAACACCGGGGAGCTGTTTTTT.

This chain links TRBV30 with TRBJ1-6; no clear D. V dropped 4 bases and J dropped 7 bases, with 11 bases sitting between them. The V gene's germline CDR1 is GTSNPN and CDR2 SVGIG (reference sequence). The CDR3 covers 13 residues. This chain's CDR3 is CAWKDWRNSPLHF. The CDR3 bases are TGTGCCTGGAAGGATTGGAGGAATTCACCCCTCCACTTT.

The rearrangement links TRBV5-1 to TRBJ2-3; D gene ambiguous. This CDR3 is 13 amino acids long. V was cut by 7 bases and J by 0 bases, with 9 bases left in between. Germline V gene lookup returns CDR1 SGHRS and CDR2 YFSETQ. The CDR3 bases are TGCGCCAGCGGCGGATTCAGCACAGATACGCAGTATTTT. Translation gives CASGGFSTDTQYF. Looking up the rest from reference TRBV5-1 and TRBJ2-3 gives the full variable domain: KAGVTQTPRYLIKTRGQQVTLSCSPISGHRSVSWYQQTPGQGLQFLFEYFSETQRNKGNFPGRFSGRQFSNSRSEMNVSTLELGDSALYLCASGGFSTDTQYFGPGTRLTVL.

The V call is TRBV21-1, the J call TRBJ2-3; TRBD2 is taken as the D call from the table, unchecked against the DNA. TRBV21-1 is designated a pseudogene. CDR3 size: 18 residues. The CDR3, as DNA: TGTGCCAGCAGCAAAGGGGAACTAGCGGGAGGGAGCACAGATACGCAGTATTTT. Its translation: CASSKGELAGGSTDTQYF.

The CDR3: CASSRGQVGAGNEQFF. Here the CDR3 DNA reads TGTGCCAGTAGTAGAGGTCAAGTCGGCGCCGGGAATGAGCAGTTCTTC. The chain couples TRBV19 to TRBJ2-1, with D unresolved. Trimming removed 4 bases from V and 7 bases from J, with 20 bases in between. Germline-derived CDR1 and CDR2 are LNHDA and SQIVND (reference sequence). CDR3 length: 16 amino acids.

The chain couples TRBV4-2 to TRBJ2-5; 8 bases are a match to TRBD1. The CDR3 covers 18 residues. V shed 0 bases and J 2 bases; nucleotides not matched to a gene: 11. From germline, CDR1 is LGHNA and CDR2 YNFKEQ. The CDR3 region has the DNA TGTGCCAGCAGCCAAGATCGGGGGACAGGATTTGGGCAAGAGACCCAGTACTTC. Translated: CASSQDRGTGFGQETQYF.

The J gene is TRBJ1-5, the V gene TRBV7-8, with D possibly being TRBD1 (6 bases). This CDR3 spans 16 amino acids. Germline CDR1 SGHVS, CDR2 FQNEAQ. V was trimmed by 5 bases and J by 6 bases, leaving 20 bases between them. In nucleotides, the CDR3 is TGTGCCAGCAGCCCGGGACATCTTCTTTCTGGTCAGCCCCAGCATTTT. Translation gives CASSPGHLLSGQPQHF.